The rows below give T cell receptor beta chains drawn from one sample of a study of early stage breast cancer tumors. Assay: immunoSEQ multiplex PCR; the TCRdb copy retains only in-frame clones and omits some. Among about 69,000 clones listed, 65% to 85% were seen once. The sample comprised blood. These receptor sequences come from a person aged 40 to 49 with breast cancer. The CDR3 runs from the conserved cysteine through the conserved F or W. A D gene is named only where the DNA matches it firmly. Clone size is stated in some rows and not others, as once, few, many or a class when expanded.

v_gene	j_gene	abundance	d_gene	CDR3nt	CDR3aa
TRBV6-1	TRBJ2-7	NA	NA	TGTGCCAGCAGTGAATCGCGCTCCTACGAGCAGTACTTC	CASSESRSYEQYF
TRBV28	TRBJ1-5	NA	NA	TGTGCCAGCAGTTTACCCAGAAATAGCAATCAGCCCCAGCATTTT	CASSLPRNSNQPQHF
TRBV5-1	TRBJ1-1	NA	NA	TGCGCCAGCAGCTTGGAGGGGGAGAACACTGAAGCTTTCTTT	CASSLEGENTEAFF
TRBV4-1	TRBJ1-5	NA	NA	TGCGCCAGCAGCCGAGGGCCCGGCGGGGGCAATCAGCCCCAGCATTTT	CASSRGPGGGNQPQHF
TRBV28	TRBJ1-2	few	NA	TGTGCCAGCAGTTTAAGGGTTGGGGGCTACACCTTC	CASSLRVGGYTF
TRBV10-2	TRBJ1-5	once	NA	TGCGCCAGCACCGAGGGGCTAGCAGGGCAGCCCCAGCATTTT	CASTEGLAGQPQHF
TRBV27	TRBJ2-7	NA	NA	TGTGCCAGCAGTCGTAGATTCCCCTACGAGCAGTACTTC	CASSRRFPYEQYF
TRBV28	TRBJ1-5	NA	NA	TGTGCCAGCAGTTTAGGGTGGGGGGACAATCAGCCCCAGCATTTT	CASSLGWGDNQPQHF
TRBV4-2	TRBJ2-3	NA	TRBD1	TGTGCCAGCAGCCCGACAGGGGGCGCAACAGATACGCAGTATTTT	CASSPTGGATDTQYF
TRBV9	TRBJ1-2	few	NA	TGTGCCAGCAGCCCGTTAGGGAGTGGCTACACCTTC	CASSPLGSGYTF
TRBV19	TRBJ1-1	NA	TRBD1	TGTGCCAGTAGTGCAAAGGGGGCACGGGACACTGAAGCTTTCTTT	CASSAKGARDTEAFF
TRBV7-9	TRBJ2-2	NA	TRBD2	TGTGCCAGCAGCCCCCCGGTGGCGGGAGGGCCATTCACCGGGGAGCTGTTTTTT	CASSPPVAGGPFTGELFF
TRBV11-2	TRBJ2-7	NA	NA	TGTGCCAGCAGGCGGGCTAGCTCCTACGAGCAGTACTTC	CASRRASSYEQYF
TRBV11-2	TRBJ1-2	NA	NA	TGTGCCAGCAGCTTGGGGGAGGACTATGGCTACACCTTC	CASSLGEDYGYTF
TRBV18	TRBJ1-4	NA	NA	TGTGCCAGCTCACCACCGGCAGGGGCGCGATTGAATGAAAAACTGTTTTTT	CASSPPAGARLNEKLFF
TRBV5-1	TRBJ1-1	few	NA	TGCGCCAGCAGCTTGAACGGCGGGGAAAACACTGAAGCTTTCTTT	CASSLNGGENTEAFF
TRBV27	TRBJ1-2	NA	NA	TGTGCCAGCAGTTCCCCCTCGACTGCTAACTATGGCTACACCTTC	CASSSPSTANYGYTF
TRBV20-1	TRBJ2-3	NA	NA	TGCAGTGCTAGTGAAGAGGCGCAGTATTTT	CSASEEAQYF
TRBV29-1	TRBJ2-7	NA	NA	TGCAGCGTTGAAGGGGACCCGCGCCGGGACGAGCAGTACTTC	CSVEGDPRRDEQYF
TRBV7-6	TRBJ2-3	once	NA	TGTGCCAGCAGCTTAAGCGGAAGCACAGATACGCAGTATTTT	CASSLSGSTDTQYF
TRBV4-1	TRBJ2-3	NA	NA	TGCGCCAGCAGCCATACCTGGGCCAGCGGGACAGATACGCAGTATTTT	CASSHTWASGTDTQYF
TRBV5-8	TRBJ2-4	NA	TRBD1	TGTGCCAGCAGCCCCCTTTCCGGGACAGGCCTGTTAGCCAAAAACATTCAGTACTTC	CASSPLSGTGLLAKNIQYF
TRBV18	TRBJ1-1	NA	NA	TGTGCCAGCTCACCACGGCGGGACGGCGACACTGAAGCTTTCTTT	CASSPRRDGDTEAFF
TRBV7-9	TRBJ1-1	NA	NA	TGTGCCAGCAGCTTGGGCGGGCCAGGAGCTTTCTTT	CASSLGGPGAFF
TRBV11-2	TRBJ2-7	NA	TRBD1	TGTGCCAGCAGCTTAAGAATCGGAGACAGGGGGCAATCCTACGAGCAGTACTTC	CASSLRIGDRGQSYEQYF
TRBV27	TRBJ1-2	NA	TRBD1	TGTGCCAGCAGGTCGACAGGGTTTAACTATGGCTACACCTTC	CASRSTGFNYGYTF
TRBV14	TRBJ2-3	NA	TRBD2	TGTGCCAGCAGCCTGGGGGGGAGTGGAGCAGATACGCAGTATTTT	CASSLGGSGADTQYF
TRBV5-1	TRBJ2-7	once	TRBD2	TGCGCCAGCAGCTTGAATCTAGCGGGAAGCTACGAGCAGTACTTC	CASSLNLAGSYEQYF
TRBV5-4	TRBJ2-5	NA	NA	TGTGCCAGCAGCCCGCGGGACTCCCAAGAGACCCAGTACTTC	CASSPRDSQETQYF
TRBV6-5	TRBJ2-1	NA	NA	TGTGCCAGCAGTCCTTACGGCACCGAGAGTGAGCAGTTCTTC	CASSPYGTESEQFF
TRBV5-4	TRBJ1-2	NA	NA	TGTGCCAGCAGCTCCCCCGCAGGCCTCTATGGCTACACCTTC	CASSSPAGLYGYTF
TRBV4-2	TRBJ2-6	NA	NA	TGTGCCAGCAGCCATGGCAAGGGCTCTGGGGCCAACGTCCTGACTTTC	CASSHGKGSGANVLTF
TRBV4-2	TRBJ2-3	NA	TRBD2	TGTGCCAGCAGCCAAGATCTCTCCCGCTTAGCGGGAGATACGCAGTATTTT	CASSQDLSRLAGDTQYF
TRBV9	TRBJ2-3	NA	NA	TGTGCCAGCAGCGTAGCTCTAACGGGAGTCACAGATACGCAGTATTTT	CASSVALTGVTDTQYF
TRBV19	TRBJ1-5	NA	NA	TGTGCCAGTAGTATAGGAAGAGGTTATAGCAATCAGCCCCAGCATTTT	CASSIGRGYSNQPQHF
TRBV27	TRBJ1-2	NA	NA	TGTGCCAGCAGTTCCCTCAGAGCGCAGTCCAAAAGTGGCTACACCTTC	CASSSLRAQSKSGYTF
TRBV10-2	TRBJ1-1	NA	TRBD1	TGCGCCAGCACCCGGGACAGGGGCACTGAAGCTTTCTTT	CASTRDRGTEAFF